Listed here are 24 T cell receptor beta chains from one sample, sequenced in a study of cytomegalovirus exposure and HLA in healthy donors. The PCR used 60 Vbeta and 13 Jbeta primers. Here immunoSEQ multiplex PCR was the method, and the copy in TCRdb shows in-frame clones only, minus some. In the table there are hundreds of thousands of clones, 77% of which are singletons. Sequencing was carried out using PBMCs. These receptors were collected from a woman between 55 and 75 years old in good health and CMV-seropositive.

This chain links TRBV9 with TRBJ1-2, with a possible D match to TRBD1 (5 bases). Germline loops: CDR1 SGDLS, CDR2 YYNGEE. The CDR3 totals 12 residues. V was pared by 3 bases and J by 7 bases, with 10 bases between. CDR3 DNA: TGTGCCAGCAGCGCTTCAGGGTTTGGCTACACCTTC. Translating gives CASSASGFGYTF.

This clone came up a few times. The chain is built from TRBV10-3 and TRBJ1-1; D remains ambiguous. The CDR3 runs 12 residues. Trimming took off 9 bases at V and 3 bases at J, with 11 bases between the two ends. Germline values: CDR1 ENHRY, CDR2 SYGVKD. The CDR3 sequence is CAISSLDTEAFF. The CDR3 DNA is TGTGCCATTAGCTCCTTAGACACTGAAGCTTTCTTT.

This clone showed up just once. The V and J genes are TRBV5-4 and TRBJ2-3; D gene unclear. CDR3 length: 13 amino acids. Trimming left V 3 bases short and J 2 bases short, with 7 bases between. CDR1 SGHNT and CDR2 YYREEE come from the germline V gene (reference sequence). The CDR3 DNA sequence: TGTGCCAGCAGCTCACACAACACAGATACGCAGTATTTT. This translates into CASSSHNTDTQYF.

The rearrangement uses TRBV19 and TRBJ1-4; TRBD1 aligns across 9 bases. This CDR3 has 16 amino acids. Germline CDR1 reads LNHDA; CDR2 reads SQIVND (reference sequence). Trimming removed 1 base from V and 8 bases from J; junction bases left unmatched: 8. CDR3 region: CASSIVVGTGSEKLFF. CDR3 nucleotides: TGTGCCAGTAGTATAGTGGTCGGGACAGGGAGCGAAAAACTGTTTTTT.

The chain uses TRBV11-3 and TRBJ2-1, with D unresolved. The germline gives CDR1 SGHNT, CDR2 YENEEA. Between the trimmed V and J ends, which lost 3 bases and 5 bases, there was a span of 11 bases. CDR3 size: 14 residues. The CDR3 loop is CASSFFELHNEQFF. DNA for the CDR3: TGTGCCAGCAGCTTCTTTGAACTCCACAATGAGCAGTTCTTC. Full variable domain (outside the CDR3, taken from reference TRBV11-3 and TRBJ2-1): EAGVVQSPRYKIIEKKQPVAFWCNPISGHNTLYWYLQNLGQGPELLIRYENEEAVDDSQLPKDRFSAERLKGVDSTLKIQPAELGDSAVYLCASSFFELHNEQFFGPGTRLTVL.

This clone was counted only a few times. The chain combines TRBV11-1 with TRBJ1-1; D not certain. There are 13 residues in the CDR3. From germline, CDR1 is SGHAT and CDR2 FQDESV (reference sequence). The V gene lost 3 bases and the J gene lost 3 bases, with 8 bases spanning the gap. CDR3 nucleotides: TGTGCCAGCAGCTTTGAGGCACACACTGAAGCTTTCTTT. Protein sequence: CASSFEAHTEAFF.

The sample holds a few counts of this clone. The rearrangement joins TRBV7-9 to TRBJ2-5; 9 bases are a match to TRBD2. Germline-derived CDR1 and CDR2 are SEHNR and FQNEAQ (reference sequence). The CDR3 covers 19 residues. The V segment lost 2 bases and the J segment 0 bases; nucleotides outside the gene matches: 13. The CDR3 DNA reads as TGTGCCAGCAGCTTAAGGAATGGGCTAGCGGGGTTATACCAAGAGACCCAGTACTTC. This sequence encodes CASSLRNGLAGLYQETQYF.

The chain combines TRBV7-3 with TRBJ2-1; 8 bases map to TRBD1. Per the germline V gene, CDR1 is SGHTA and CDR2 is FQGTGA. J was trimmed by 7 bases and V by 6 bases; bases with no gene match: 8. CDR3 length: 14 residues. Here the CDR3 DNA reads TGTGCCAGCAGTCCTGCGGACAGGGCAAATGAGCAGTTCTTC. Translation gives CASSPADRANEQFF.

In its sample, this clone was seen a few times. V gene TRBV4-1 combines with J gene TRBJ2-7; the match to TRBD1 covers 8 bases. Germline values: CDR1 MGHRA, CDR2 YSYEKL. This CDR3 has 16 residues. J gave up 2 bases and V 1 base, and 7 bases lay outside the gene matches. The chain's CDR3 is CASSQAGTGGAYEQYF. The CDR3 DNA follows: TGCGCCAGCAGCCAAGCGGGGACAGGTGGGGCCTACGAGCAGTACTTC.

CDR3: CASSVGTSGGDEQFF. The DNA for the CDR3 is TGTGCCAGCAGCGTCGGGACTAGCGGGGGGGATGAGCAGTTCTTC. The rearrangement uses TRBV9 and TRBJ2-1; 16 bases are a match to TRBD2. In germline, CDR1 is SGDLS, CDR2 YYNGEE. The CDR3 extends over 15 amino acids. J was trimmed by 8 bases and V by 2 bases; bases with no gene match: 1.

The CDR3 here is CASRKTSGGVQETQYF. DNA for the CDR3: TGTGCCAGCAGGAAAACTAGCGGGGGGGTCCAAGAGACCCAGTACTTC. The chain joins TRBV6-6 to TRBJ2-5, with TRBD2 matching over 13 bases. This CDR3 contains 16 residues. The J segment lost 1 base and the V segment lost 6 bases, leaving 5 bases of the junction unmatched. Germline CDR1 MNHNY, CDR2 SVGAGI (reference sequence).

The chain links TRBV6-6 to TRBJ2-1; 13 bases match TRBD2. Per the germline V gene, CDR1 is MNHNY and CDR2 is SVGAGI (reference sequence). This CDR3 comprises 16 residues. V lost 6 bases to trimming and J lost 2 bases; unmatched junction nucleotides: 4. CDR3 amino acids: CASRITSGRAYNEQFF. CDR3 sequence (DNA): TGTGCCAGCAGAATTACTAGCGGGAGGGCCTACAATGAGCAGTTCTTC.

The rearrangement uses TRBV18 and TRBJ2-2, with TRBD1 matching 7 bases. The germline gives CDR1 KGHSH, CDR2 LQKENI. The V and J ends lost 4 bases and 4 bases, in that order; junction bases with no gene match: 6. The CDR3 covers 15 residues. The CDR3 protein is CASSRQGVLTGELFF. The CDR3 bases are TGTGCCAGCTCACGACAGGGCGTCCTCACCGGGGAGCTGTTTTTT.

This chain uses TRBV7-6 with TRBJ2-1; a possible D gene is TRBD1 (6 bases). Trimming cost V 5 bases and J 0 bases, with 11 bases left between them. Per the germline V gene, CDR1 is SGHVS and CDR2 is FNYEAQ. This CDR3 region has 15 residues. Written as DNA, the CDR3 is TGTGCCAGCAGCCCCACAGGGAACTCCTACAATGAGCAGTTCTTC. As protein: CASSPTGNSYNEQFF.

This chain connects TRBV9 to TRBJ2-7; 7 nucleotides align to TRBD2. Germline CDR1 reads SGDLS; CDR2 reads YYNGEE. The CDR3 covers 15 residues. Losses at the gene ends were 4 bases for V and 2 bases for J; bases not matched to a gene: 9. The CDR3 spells CASSKSPGTTYEQYF. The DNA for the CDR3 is TGTGCCAGCAGCAAATCCCCCGGGACTACCTACGAGCAGTACTTC.

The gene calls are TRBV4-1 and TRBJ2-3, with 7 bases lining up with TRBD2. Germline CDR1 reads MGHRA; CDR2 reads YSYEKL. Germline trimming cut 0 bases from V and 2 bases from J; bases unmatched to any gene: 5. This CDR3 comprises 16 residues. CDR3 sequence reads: CASSQDPSGNTDTQYF. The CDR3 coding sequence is TGCGCCAGCAGCCAAGATCCGAGCGGGAACACAGATACGCAGTATTTT.

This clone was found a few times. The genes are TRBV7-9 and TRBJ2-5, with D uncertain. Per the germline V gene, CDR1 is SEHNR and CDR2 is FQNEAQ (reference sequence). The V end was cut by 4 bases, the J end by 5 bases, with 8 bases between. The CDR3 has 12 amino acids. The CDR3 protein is CASSSQMETQYF. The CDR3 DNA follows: TGTGCCAGCAGCTCACAAATGGAGACCCAGTACTTC.

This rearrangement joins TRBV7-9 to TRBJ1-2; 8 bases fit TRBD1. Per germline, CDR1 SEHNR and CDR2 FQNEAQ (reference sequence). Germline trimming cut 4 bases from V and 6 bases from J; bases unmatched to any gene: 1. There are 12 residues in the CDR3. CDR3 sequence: CASSSDRDGYTF. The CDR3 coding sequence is TGTGCCAGCAGCTCGGACAGGGATGGCTACACCTTC. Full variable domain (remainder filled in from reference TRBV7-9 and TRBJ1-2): DTGVSQNPRHKITKRGQNVTFRCDPISEHNRLYWYRQTLGQGPEFLTYFQNEAQLEKSRLLSDRFSAERPKGSFSTLEIQRTEQGDSAMYLCASSSDRDGYTFGSGTRLTVV.

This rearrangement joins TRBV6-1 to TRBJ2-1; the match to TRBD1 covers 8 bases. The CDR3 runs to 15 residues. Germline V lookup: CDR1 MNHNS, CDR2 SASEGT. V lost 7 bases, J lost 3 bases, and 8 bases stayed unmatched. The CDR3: CASTTRDRSYNEQFF. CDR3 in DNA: TGTGCCAGCACCACCCGGGACAGGAGCTACAATGAGCAGTTCTTC.

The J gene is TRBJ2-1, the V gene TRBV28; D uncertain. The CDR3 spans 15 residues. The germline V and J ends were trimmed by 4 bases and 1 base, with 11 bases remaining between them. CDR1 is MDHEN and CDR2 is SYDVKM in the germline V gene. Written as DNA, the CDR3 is TGTGCCAGCAGTTGGTATCCCGCGTCCTACAATGAGCAGTTCTTC. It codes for CASSWYPASYNEQFF.

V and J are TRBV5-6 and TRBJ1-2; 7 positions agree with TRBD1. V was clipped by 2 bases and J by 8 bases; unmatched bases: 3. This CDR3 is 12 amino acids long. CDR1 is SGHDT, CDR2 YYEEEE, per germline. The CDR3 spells CASSLTGEGYTF. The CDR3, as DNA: TGTGCCAGCAGCTTAACAGGGGAAGGCTACACCTTC.

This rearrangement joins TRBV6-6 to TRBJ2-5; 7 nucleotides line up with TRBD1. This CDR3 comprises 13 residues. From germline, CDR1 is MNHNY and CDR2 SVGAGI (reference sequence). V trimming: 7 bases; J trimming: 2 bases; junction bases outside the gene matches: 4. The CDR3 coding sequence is TGTGCCAGCACCCGGGACAGACAAGAGACCCAGTACTTC. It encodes CASTRDRQETQYF.

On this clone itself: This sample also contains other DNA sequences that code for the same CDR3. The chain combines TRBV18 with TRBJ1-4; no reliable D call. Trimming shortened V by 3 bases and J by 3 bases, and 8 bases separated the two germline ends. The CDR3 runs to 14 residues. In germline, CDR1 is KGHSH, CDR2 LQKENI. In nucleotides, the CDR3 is TGTGCCAGCTCACCGCCTAGGCCTAATGAAAAACTGTTTTTT. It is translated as CASSPPRPNEKLFF.

The CDR3 loop is CASSFRGMDEQYF. Here the CDR3 DNA reads TGTGCCAGCAGCTTCCGGGGAATGGACGAGCAGTACTTC. The chain combines TRBV5-5 with TRBJ2-7; a weak D match, TRBD2 (5 bases). The length of the CDR3 is 13 residues. V dropped 2 bases and J dropped 5 bases, with 11 bases sitting between them. CDR1 and CDR2 (germline): SGHKS, YYEKEE (reference sequence).